Below are 27 T cell receptor beta chains sequenced from a single sample in a study of blood T cell repertoires in COVID-19. Some clones are missing from TCRdb's copy, which holds only in-frame ones; the method was immunoSEQ multiplex PCR. The table lists around 64,000 clones, 80% to 90% of them singletons. Input material: peripheral blood. Receptor source: a woman under 30 with acute or convalescent COVID-19.

V and J are TRBV2 and TRBJ1-1; D is perhaps TRBD1 (5 bases). V was pared by 5 bases and J by 8 bases, with 21 bases between. Germline V gives CDR1 SNHLY, CDR2 FYNNEI. The CDR3 is made up of 15 amino acids. The CDR3 region has the DNA TGTGCCAGCAGTAACGAAGGGTCGGGCAGGGCCGAAGCTTTCTTT. Its protein product is CASSNEGSGRAEAFF.

This chain joins TRBV14 and TRBJ2-7, with D perhaps TRBD2 (6 bases). The CDR3 covers 14 residues. Trimming stripped 4 bases from V and 1 base from J, with 11 bases between. CDR1 is SGHDN, CDR2 FVKESK, per germline. Here the CDR3 DNA reads TGTGCCAGCAGCCGACTTGGGGGGTCCTACGAGCAGTACTTC. This sequence encodes CASSRLGGSYEQYF.

This clone occurred a few times. The genes are TRBV5-1 and TRBJ2-1; 10 bases align to TRBD2. Unmatched junction bases numbered 16, after V lost 0 bases and J lost 4 bases. The CDR3 totals 20 residues. Germline values: CDR1 SGHRS, CDR2 YFSETQ. The DNA of the CDR3 is TGCGCCAGCAGCTTGGTCCCCCCCCCAGCGGGGGGGCGGGGGTACAATGAGCAGTTCTTC. Translating gives CASSLVPPPAGGRGYNEQFF.

The chain uses TRBV29-1 and TRBJ2-1, with 10 bases identical to TRBD2. V was pared by 1 base and J by 10 bases, with 10 bases of the junction left unmatched. Germline-derived CDR1 and CDR2 are SQVTM and ANQGSEA. The CDR3 totals 15 residues. Written as DNA, the CDR3 is TGCAGCGTTGAAGTTCCTAGCGGGGGCCCAGACGAGCAGTTCTTC. Residues: CSVEVPSGGPDEQFF.

The chain uses TRBV6-6 and TRBJ1-3, with 8 bases aligning to TRBD1. CDR3 length: 15 amino acids. Per the germline V gene, CDR1 is MNHNY and CDR2 is SVGAGI (reference sequence). Trimming removed 5 bases from V and 4 bases from J; junction bases left unmatched: 7. The CDR3 here is CASSLETGVGNTIYF. As DNA, the CDR3 is TGTGCCAGCAGTCTTGAGACAGGGGTAGGAAACACCATATATTTT.

The CDR3 region has the DNA TGTGCCAGCTCACCGACAGGGGACTCTGGAAACACCATATATTTT. Residues: CASSPTGDSGNTIYF. V usage is TRBV6-6 and J usage is TRBJ1-3, with 8 positions matching TRBD1. In germline, CDR1 is MNHNY, CDR2 SVGAGI (reference sequence). With V trimmed by 8 bases and J by 0 bases, 6 bases remained unmatched. This CDR3 has 15 amino acids.

The CDR3 is CAIRQGGTNEKLFF. CDR3 bases: TGTGCCATCAGACAGGGGGGCACTAATGAAAAACTGTTTTTT. V and J are TRBV28 and TRBJ1-4, with 9 bases matching TRBD1. Unmatched junction bases numbered 5, after V lost 10 bases and J lost 2 bases. The germline gives CDR1 MDHEN, CDR2 SYDVKM. The CDR3 spans 14 residues.

The chain uses TRBV6-6 and TRBJ1-1; 10 bases agree with TRBD1. J was trimmed by 6 bases and V by 6 bases; bases with no gene match: 4. Germline lookup yields CDR1 MNHNY and CDR2 SVGAGI (reference sequence). The CDR3 has 13 amino acids. The CDR3 is CASSGTGVSEAFF. The CDR3 bases are TGTGCCAGCAGCGGGACAGGGGTTTCTGAAGCTTTCTTT.

The chain carries TRBV11-2 and TRBJ2-3; a possible D gene is TRBD2 (6 bases). Germline lookup yields CDR1 SGHAT and CDR2 FQNNGV. This CDR3 has 15 residues. Trimming left V 7 bases short and J 3 bases short, with 17 bases between. The CDR3 is CASTRTGGMTDTQYF. For the CDR3, the DNA is TGTGCCAGCACTAGAACCGGCGGGATGACAGATACGCAGTATTTT. Full variable domain (missing parts from reference TRBV11-2 and TRBJ2-3): EAGVAQSPRYKIIEKRQSVAFWCNPISGHATLYWYQQILGQGPKLLIQFQNNGVVDDSQLPKDRFSAERLKGVDSTLKIQPAKLEDSAVYLCASTRTGGMTDTQYFGPGTRLTVL.

J is TRBJ2-2 and V is TRBV6-5; TRBD2 is a possible D gene (7 bases). Germline V lookup: CDR1 MNHEY, CDR2 SVGAGI. Trimming shortened V by 4 bases and J by 7 bases, and 19 bases separated the two germline ends. The CDR3 totals 16 residues. The CDR3 here is CASSWRGRPRGGELFF. The CDR3 DNA reads as TGTGCCAGCAGTTGGCGGGGGCGCCCCAGGGGCGGGGAGCTGTTTTTT.

This chain connects TRBV5-1 to TRBJ2-7; TRBD2 is a possible D gene (5 bases). V was shortened by 0 bases and J by 3 bases, with 10 bases between the two germline ends. This CDR3 is built from 14 residues. CDR1 and CDR2 (germline): SGHRS, YFSETQ. The CDR3 DNA follows: TGCGCCAGCAGCTTGGACGGGGTTTACTACGAGCAGTACTTC. Protein: CASSLDGVYYEQYF.

The gene calls are TRBV25-1 and TRBJ1-2; D is perhaps TRBD1 (5 bases). Germline CDR1 MGHDK, CDR2 SYGVNS. Trimming stripped 7 bases from V and 2 bases from J, with 14 bases between. The CDR3 has 14 amino acids. The CDR3 loop is CASITAGRNYGYTF. In DNA form, the CDR3 reads TGTGCCAGCATTACAGCGGGACGGAACTATGGCTACACCTTC.

The rearrangement links TRBV28 to TRBJ2-3, with TRBD2 matching over 12 bases. Per the germline V gene, CDR1 is MDHEN and CDR2 is SYDVKM. This CDR3 is 17 amino acids long. V lost 5 bases, J lost 6 bases, and 12 bases stayed unmatched. The CDR3 loop is CASSPPGLAGIQDTQYF. The CDR3 DNA sequence: TGTGCCAGCAGTCCGCCAGGACTAGCGGGGATTCAGGATACGCAGTATTTT.

V usage is TRBV25-1 and J usage is TRBJ1-1; D not certain. The V gene lost 7 bases and the J gene lost 3 bases, with 12 bases spanning the gap. The CDR3 contains 13 residues. Germline V gene data show CDR1 as MGHDK and CDR2 as SYGVNS. In nucleotides, the CDR3 is TGTGCCAGCAACCATCAGGAATACACTGAAGCTTTCTTT. Protein product: CASNHQEYTEAFF.

This rearrangement joins TRBV7-2 to TRBJ2-1; 7 bases fit TRBD1. Trimming cost V 5 bases and J 0 bases; bases outside gene matches: 4. The CDR3 runs 15 residues. Germline V lookup: CDR1 SGHTA, CDR2 FQGNSA. The CDR3 DNA reads as TGTGCCAGCAGCCCTACAGGGGCCTCCTACAATGAGCAGTTCTTC. Its translation: CASSPTGASYNEQFF.

The rearrangement uses TRBV4-2 and TRBJ2-5; D possibly corresponds to TRBD2 (6 bases). This CDR3 has 15 amino acids. Germline V gene lookup returns CDR1 LGHNA and CDR2 YNFKEQ. V was trimmed by 0 bases and J by 2 bases, leaving 10 bases between them. CDR3 bases: TGTGCCAGCAGCCAAGACGGGCTAGCGCAAGAGACCCAGTACTTC. The encoded protein is CASSQDGLAQETQYF.

The V gene is TRBV25-1, the J gene TRBJ2-3, with 7 bases lining up with TRBD1. CDR1 is MGHDK, CDR2 SYGVNS, per germline. The CDR3 loop spans 14 amino acids. V was clipped by 8 bases and J by 5 bases; unmatched bases: 10. CDR3 sequence (DNA): TGTGCCAGCTCCAGGGCAGGGGGTGTAGATACGCAGTATTTT. This encodes CASSRAGGVDTQYF.

V and J are TRBV5-1 and TRBJ2-2; D call uncertain. The V gene's germline CDR1 is SGHRS and CDR2 YFSETQ. CDR3 size: 13 residues. V was pared by 0 bases and J by 5 bases, with 5 bases between. CDR3 sequence reads: CASSLGATGELFF. The CDR3 DNA follows: TGCGCCAGCAGCTTGGGGGCGACCGGGGAGCTGTTTTTT.

This chain joins TRBV25-1 and TRBJ2-1; possible D gene TRBD1, 6 bases. The germline V gene has CDR1 MGHDK and CDR2 SYGVNS. V was shortened by 5 bases and J by 5 bases, with 10 bases between the two germline ends. This CDR3 has 13 residues. CDR3 sequence: CASSLGQHNEQFF. CDR3 nucleotide sequence: TGTGCCAGCAGTCTTGGACAGCACAATGAGCAGTTCTTC.

This sequence joins TRBV7-9 and TRBJ2-3; weak D call: TRBD2 (5 bases). CDR1 is SEHNR, CDR2 FQNEAQ, per germline (reference sequence). This CDR3 is 15 amino acids long. V was cut by 10 bases and J by 3 bases, with 20 bases left in between. CDR3 sequence: CATKSRGSFTDTQYF. CDR3 nucleotides: TGTGCCACCAAATCCAGAGGGAGTTTTACAGATACGCAGTATTTT.

The chain links TRBV6-1 to TRBJ1-1, with a tentative D call TRBD1 (5 bases). The V end lost 1 base, the J end lost 4 bases, and 10 bases lay between the germline ends. The CDR3 has 14 amino acids. Per the germline V gene, CDR1 is MNHNS and CDR2 is SASEGT. The CDR3 coding sequence is TGTGCCAGCAGTGAAGGGGGGGTAACCACTGAAGCTTTCTTT. It specifies CASSEGGVTTEAFF.

J is TRBJ2-2 and V is TRBV11-3; D remains unclear. The CDR3 is 15 residues long. V was cut by 2 bases and J by 3 bases, with 10 bases left in between. In germline, CDR1 is SGHNT, CDR2 YENEEA. CDR3: CASSLYGSDTGELFF. Here the CDR3 DNA reads TGTGCCAGCAGCTTATACGGTTCGGACACCGGGGAGCTGTTTTTT.

This chain links TRBV2 with TRBJ2-1; 9 positions match TRBD2. Germline lookup yields CDR1 SNHLY and CDR2 FYNNEI. The CDR3 totals 16 residues. Trimming took 6 bases from V and 6 from J; bases not matched to a gene: 12. Here the CDR3 reads CASRERLAVEINEQFF. The CDR3 DNA reads TGTGCCAGCAGGGAAAGACTAGCGGTGGAAATCAATGAGCAGTTCTTC.

The chain uses TRBV10-3 and TRBJ1-6; 10 bases fit TRBD1. CDR3 length equals 16 residues. Germline V gene lookup returns CDR1 ENHRY and CDR2 SYGVKD. The trim removed 6 bases at V and 0 bases at J, leaving 2 bases unmatched. The CDR3 nucleotides read TGTGCCATCAGAGGACAGGGGGACTCCTATAATTCACCCCTCCACTTT. Translating it yields CAIRGQGDSYNSPLHF.

A few counts support this clone. CDR3 nucleotides: TGTGCCAGCAGTCCAGACAGGGGCTCTGGAAACACCATATATTTT. Translation gives CASSPDRGSGNTIYF. The rearrangement joins TRBV27 to TRBJ1-3, with 8 nucleotides matching TRBD1. Per germline, CDR1 MNHEY and CDR2 SMNVEV (reference sequence). This CDR3 spans 15 amino acids. V was pared by 5 bases and J by 0 bases, with 3 bases of the junction left unmatched.

The rearrangement links TRBV6-5 to TRBJ2-7; a weak D match, TRBD2 (6 bases). CDR3 length equals 14 residues. The V gene lost 7 bases and the J gene lost 3 bases, with 16 bases spanning the gap. CDR1 is MNHEY and CDR2 is SVGAGI in the germline V gene. CDR3 region: CASTEGRGIYEQYF. The CDR3 region has the DNA TGTGCCAGCACCGAGGGGCGGGGTATCTACGAGCAGTACTTC.

This rearrangement joins TRBV7-2 to TRBJ1-2, with 9 positions matching TRBD1. J gave up 9 bases and V 5 bases, and 13 bases lay outside the gene matches. Germline V lookup: CDR1 SGHTA, CDR2 FQGNSA. This CDR3 is built from 15 residues. The CDR3 sequence: CASSVPGQGRVSYTF. The CDR3 DNA reads TGTGCCAGCAGCGTACCGGGACAGGGTCGGGTGAGCTACACCTTC.